Sequencing of this T cell receptor (beta chain) was carried out in a study of cytomegalovirus exposure and HLA in healthy donors. Losses at the gene ends were 1 base for V and 6 bases for J; bases not matched to a gene: 3. The V gene's germline CDR1 is SGHRS and CDR2 YFSETQ. This CDR3 has 14 residues. The repertoire was sequenced with immunoSEQ multiplex PCR; TCRdb's copy has only in-frame clones and lacks some. The sample holds 50,000 to 65,000 clones; roughly 94% are singletons and the top ten take 7%. On this clone: Its antigen is not known.

Broader study findings: Three CMV-associated chains proved CMV antigen-specific in vitro. Despite most TCR sequences being rare, some public TCRs occurred in many donors.

This receptor was taken from a woman aged 18-29 years in good health and CMV-seropositive. V is TRBV5-1 and J is TRBJ2-7; 11 bases are a match to TRBD2. Sample: PBMCs. The CDR3 DNA follows: TGCGCCAGCAGCTTGACTAGCGGGAGCTTCGAGCAGTACTTC. Residues: CASSLTSGSFEQYF.